One and the same sample provided the 19 T cell receptor beta chains below, sequenced in a study of T cell changes during pregnancy in multiple sclerosis. Measured with immunoSEQ multiplex PCR; TCRdb has only the in-frame clones, and not every one. The sample has 40,000 to 60,000 clones; less than 95% are singletons. Sample: CD8+ T cells from peripheral blood mononuclear cells, taken in the second trimester of pregnancy. The source of these receptors is a female donor with multiple sclerosis, enrolled in a pregnancy study.

The CDR3 sequence is CASSQDNNEQFF. The DNA of the CDR3 is TGCGCCAGCAGCCAAGATAACAATGAGCAGTTCTTC. V gene TRBV4-3 combines with J gene TRBJ2-1; no definite D call. V lost 0 bases and J lost 5, with 2 bases in between. The germline V gene encodes CDR1 LGHNA and CDR2 YSLEER. The CDR3 is 12 amino acids.

The rearrangement joins TRBV4-1 to TRBJ1-4, with D tentatively TRBD1 (5 bases). The CDR3 runs to 17 residues. CDR1 is MGHRA and CDR2 is YSYEKL in the germline V gene. V lost 0 bases and J 2 bases, leaving 13 bases between the germline ends. CDR3 nucleotides: TGCGCCAGCAGCCAAGAGGAAGGGGCGCGTACTAATGAAAAACTGTTTTTT. This translates into CASSQEEGARTNEKLFF.

The J gene is TRBJ1-2, the V gene TRBV20-1; 9 bases agree with TRBD1. The CDR3 loop spans 11 amino acids. The junction had 6 bases not matched to a gene; V was cut back by 8 bases and J by 8 bases. Germline CDR1 and CDR2: DFQATT and SNEGSKA (reference sequence). CDR3 DNA sequence: TGCAGTCTTGGGACAGGGAAAGGCTACACCTTC. Its protein product is CSLGTGKGYTF.

The chain has TRBV5-4 and TRBJ2-2; D possibly corresponds to TRBD2 (6 bases). This CDR3 has 15 amino acids. V dropped 1 base and J dropped 6 bases, with 13 bases sitting between them. CDR1 SGHNT and CDR2 YYREEE come from the germline V gene (reference sequence). This CDR3 reads CASSLIGAGSGELFF. The CDR3 DNA sequence: TGTGCCAGCAGCTTGATCGGGGCGGGGTCCGGGGAGCTGTTTTTT.

The chain combines TRBV9 with TRBJ2-3; tentative D call: TRBD2 (6 bases). This CDR3 comprises 15 residues. V was trimmed by 4 bases and J by 3 bases, leaving 15 bases between them. The V gene's germline CDR1 is SGDLS and CDR2 YYNGEE. CDR3 bases: TGTGCCAGCAGCAAATACGGGGGTCTGACAGATACGCAGTATTTT. Its protein product is CASSKYGGLTDTQYF.

This chain uses TRBV9 with TRBJ2-1; D possibly corresponds to TRBD2 (5 bases). The CDR3 spans 12 residues. Trimming stripped 2 bases from V and 9 bases from J, with 9 bases between. The V gene's germline CDR1 is SGDLS and CDR2 YYNGEE. CDR3 sequence reads: CASSVSGTEQFF. For the CDR3, the DNA is TGTGCCAGCAGCGTGAGCGGCACTGAGCAGTTCTTC.

This sequence joins TRBV29-1 and TRBJ1-2, with TRBD1 matching over 9 bases. The CDR3 sequence is 16 residues long. With V trimmed by 5 bases and J by 4 bases, 14 bases remained unmatched. The V gene's germline CDR1 is SQVTM and CDR2 ANQGSEA. For the CDR3, the DNA is TGCAGCGTTCCACCGGGACAGGGAACGTCGATCTATGGCTACACCTTC. It specifies CSVPPGQGTSIYGYTF.

DNA for the CDR3: TGTGCCAGCAGTTTAGTCGGGGGGGCCTACGAGCAGTACTTC. This encodes CASSLVGGAYEQYF. J is TRBJ2-7 and V is TRBV27, with 8 bases matching TRBD2. The V segment lost 2 bases and the J segment 2 bases; nucleotides outside the gene matches: 2. CDR1 and CDR2 from the germline V gene are MNHEY and SMNVEV (reference sequence). This CDR3 has 14 residues.

J is TRBJ2-3 and V is TRBV11-2; weak D call: TRBD2 (7 bases). The V gene lost 4 bases and the J gene lost 6 bases, with 11 bases spanning the gap. The CDR3 loop spans 13 amino acids. The germline V gene encodes CDR1 SGHAT and CDR2 FQNNGV. CDR3 in DNA: TGTGCCAGCAGCTCTAGGGGGGGGGATACGCAGTATTTT. Translating gives CASSSRGGDTQYF. The whole variable domain, remainder taken from reference TRBV11-2 and TRBJ2-3, is EAGVAQSPRYKIIEKRQSVAFWCNPISGHATLYWYQQILGQGPKLLIQFQNNGVVDDSQLPKDRFSAERLKGVDSTLKIQPAKLEDSAVYLCASSSRGGDTQYFGPGTRLTVL.

V is TRBV19 and J is TRBJ2-1; D possibly corresponds to TRBD2 (6 bases). The CDR3 runs 14 residues. Trimming left V 1 base short and J 7 bases short, with 11 bases between. The germline gives CDR1 LNHDA, CDR2 SQIVND (reference sequence). The CDR3 spells CASSIVGGGNEQFF. The CDR3 DNA is TGTGCCAGTAGTATAGTGGGAGGTGGTAATGAGCAGTTCTTC. Full variable domain (outside the CDR3, taken from reference TRBV19 and TRBJ2-1): DGGITQSPKYLFRKEGQNVTLSCEQNLNHDAMYWYRQDPGQGLRLIYYSQIVNDFQKGDIAEGYSVSREKKESFPLTVTSAQKNPTAFYLCASSIVGGGNEQFFGPGTRLTVL.

The DNA for the CDR3 is TGTGCCAGCAGCGCCGGGGGTGGGGACCCCACTTTGGGTTCGTTGTATTTT. It codes for CASSAGGGDPTLGSLYF. The V call is TRBV9, the J call TRBJ2-3, with D perhaps matching TRBD2 (6 bases). V was clipped by 3 bases and J by 14 bases, with 31 bases between them. From germline, CDR1 is SGDLS and CDR2 YYNGEE. The CDR3 spans 17 residues.

Concerning this clone: Other nucleotide sequences from this sample produce the same CDR3. DNA of the CDR3: TGTGCCAGCAGGCTAGGATACAATGAGCAGTTCTTC. It codes for CASRLGYNEQFF. The genes are TRBV27 and TRBJ2-1; D not certain. Between the trimmed V and J ends, which lost 6 bases and 4 bases, there was a span of 7 bases. The length of the CDR3 is 12 residues. CDR1 MNHEY and CDR2 SMNVEV come from the germline V gene (reference sequence).

The chain recombines TRBV7-9 with TRBJ2-3; no clear D. Trimming pared 3 bases from V and 5 bases from J, leaving 6 bases between. The CDR3 has 12 amino acids. Germline-derived CDR1 and CDR2 are SEHNR and FQNEAQ (reference sequence). The CDR3 here is CASSFAGDTQYF. The CDR3 DNA reads as TGTGCCAGCAGCTTTGCCGGAGATACGCAGTATTTT. The full variable domain, its missing parts supplied by reference TRBV7-9 and TRBJ2-3, is DTGVSQNPRHKITKRGQNVTFRCDPISEHNRLYWYRQTLGQGPEFLTYFQNEAQLEKSRLLSDRFSAERPKGSFSTLEIQRTEQGDSAMYLCASSFAGDTQYFGPGTRLTVL.

The J gene is TRBJ1-5, the V gene TRBV21-1; TRBD1, the D gene given by the table, was not confirmed from the DNA. TRBV21-1 is recorded as a pseudogene. This CDR3 comprises 16 residues. CDR3 protein: CASSKDYGTDNQPQHF. CDR3 nucleotides: TGTGCCAGCAGCAAAGATTATGGGACAGACAATCAGCCCCAGCATTTT.

V gene TRBV4-3 combines with J gene TRBJ1-2, with 7 bases aligning to TRBD1. V lost 1 base and J lost 0; bases outside the gene matches: 2. The CDR3 totals 15 residues. Germline CDR1 is LGHNA and CDR2 is YSLEER. The CDR3 spells CASSQADRPNYGYTF. The DNA for the CDR3 is TGCGCCAGCAGCCAAGCGGACAGGCCTAACTATGGCTACACCTTC.

This clone was seen a handful of times. V and J are TRBV4-1 and TRBJ1-1; a weak D match, TRBD1 (5 bases). Germline V gene data show CDR1 as MGHRA and CDR2 as YSYEKL. The CDR3 covers 13 residues. The V and J ends lost 3 bases and 1 base respectively, with 6 bases between them. CDR3 residues: CASSHGQNTEAFF. The CDR3 coding sequence is TGCGCCAGCAGCCACGGACAGAACACTGAAGCTTTCTTT.

The rearrangement joins TRBV9 to TRBJ1-2; TRBD1 is a possible D gene (6 bases). Trimming removed 3 bases at V and 0 bases at J, with 12 bases between. The CDR3 extends over 15 amino acids. Germline CDR1 is SGDLS and CDR2 is YYNGEE. The CDR3 DNA is TGTGCCAGCAGCGATGGATGGACAGCTAACTATGGCTACACCTTC. This encodes CASSDGWTANYGYTF.

The chain carries TRBV7-9 and TRBJ1-2, with 8 bases aligning to TRBD1. This CDR3 spans 14 amino acids. V dropped 2 bases and J dropped 4; count of bases not matched to a gene: 3. The germline gives CDR1 SEHNR, CDR2 FQNEAQ (reference sequence). CDR3 residues: CASSLIGTGYGYTF. In DNA, the CDR3 is TGTGCCAGCAGCTTAATCGGGACAGGCTATGGCTACACCTTC.

The gene calls are TRBV7-6 and TRBJ2-7, with D perhaps TRBD1 (5 bases). Germline loops: CDR1 SGHVS, CDR2 FNYEAQ. Trimming took 3 bases from V and 5 from J, leaving 17 bases between them. The CDR3 sequence is 15 residues long. This chain's CDR3 is CASSFSGRPPHEQYF. Here the CDR3 DNA reads TGTGCCAGCAGCTTCTCAGGGCGGCCACCTCACGAGCAGTACTTC.